A selection of T cell receptor beta chains follows, all from one sample in a study of T-cell reconstitution after alpha-beta-depleted transplantation in children. TCRdb itself ran the PCR reads through MiXCR, one entry per CDR3 protein. This sample yields 350,000 to 450,000 distinct CDR3 sequences, of which approximately 20% are seen a single time; 3% to 4.5% belongs to the top ten. Source: PBMCs from the stem cell graft donor, taken from the stem cell graft. The receptors here all came from a human donor who donated a stem cell graft to a child with acute myeloid leukemia. Both conserved end residues are part of each CDR3. D genes are given only for firm matches. Expanded clones are given a class, and other clones once, few, many or no size at all.

clone_size: .; d_call: TRBD2; v_call: TRBV15; j_call: TRBJ2-4; cdr3_nt: TGTGCCACCAGCAGAGGGGAGGGACTAGCCAAAAACATTCAGTACTTC; cdr3_aa: CATSRGEGLAKNIQYF
clone_size: many; d_call: .; v_call: TRBV20-1; j_call: TRBJ1-1; cdr3_nt: TGCAGTGCTAGAGATCTAATGGGGAGATCCACGAACACTGAAGCTTTCTTT; cdr3_aa: CSARDLMGRSTNTEAFF
clone_size: few; d_call: TRBD2; v_call: TRBV12-3/TRBV12-4; j_call: TRBJ2-5; cdr3_nt: TGTGCCAGCTTCCGAGCGGGAGGGATAGAGACCCAGTACTTC; cdr3_aa: CASFRAGGIETQYF
clone_size: .; d_call: .; v_call: TRBV15; j_call: TRBJ2-5; cdr3_nt: TGTGCCACCAGCTTTCCTAGTTCAGACCAAGAGACCCAGTACTTC; cdr3_aa: CATSFPSSDQETQYF
clone_size: many; d_call: TRBD2; v_call: TRBV20-1; j_call: TRBJ2-7; cdr3_nt: TGCAGTGCCATACAAGCGGGAGAATACTCCGAGCAGTACTTC; cdr3_aa: CSAIQAGEYSEQYF
clone_size: .; d_call: .; v_call: TRBV5-5; j_call: TRBJ2-2; cdr3_nt: TGTGCCAGCAGCTTTTTATGGGGCAACACCGGGGAGCTGTTTTTT; cdr3_aa: CASSFLWGNTGELFF
clone_size: few; d_call: TRBD1; v_call: TRBV20-1; j_call: TRBJ1-1; cdr3_nt: TGCAGTGCTAACAGGGGTCCCACTGAAGCTTTCTTT; cdr3_aa: CSANRGPTEAFF
clone_size: .; d_call: .; v_call: TRBV6-1; j_call: TRBJ2-3; cdr3_nt: TGTGCCAGCGCCCCCGACCGCACAGATACGCAGTATTTT; cdr3_aa: CASAPDRTDTQYF
clone_size: .; d_call: .; v_call: TRBV4-3; j_call: TRBJ2-1; cdr3_nt: TGCGCCAGCAGCCATGGAGTGCTCTACAATGAGCAGTTCTTC; cdr3_aa: CASSHGVLYNEQFF
clone_size: few; d_call: TRBD2; v_call: TRBV20-1; j_call: TRBJ2-1; cdr3_nt: TGCAGTGCTATCCCTAGCGGGAGTCTCAATGAGCAGTTCTTC; cdr3_aa: CSAIPSGSLNEQFF
clone_size: .; d_call: .; v_call: TRBV25-1; j_call: TRBJ2-3; cdr3_nt: TGTGCCAGCAGTGATTTCCGGAGCACAGATACGCAGTATTTT; cdr3_aa: CASSDFRSTDTQYF
clone_size: .; d_call: .; v_call: TRBV5-1; j_call: TRBJ2-1; cdr3_nt: TGCGCCAGCAGCCTAGACCCAGGAAGCTCCTACAATGAGCAGTTCTTC; cdr3_aa: CASSLDPGSSYNEQFF
clone_size: .; d_call: .; v_call: TRBV6-2/TRBV6-3; j_call: TRBJ2-7; cdr3_nt: TGTGCCAGCAGTACTACCCCGGAAAAATCCTACGAGCAGTACTTC; cdr3_aa: CASSTTPEKSYEQYF
clone_size: few; d_call: .; v_call: TRBV10-3; j_call: TRBJ2-7; cdr3_nt: TGTGCCATCAGCTCGTCCTACGAGCAGTACTTC; cdr3_aa: CAISSSYEQYF
clone_size: few; d_call: TRBD1; v_call: TRBV20-1; j_call: TRBJ2-6; cdr3_nt: TGCAGTGCCCCGATACAGGGGCCTGGGGCCAACGTCCTGACTTTC; cdr3_aa: CSAPIQGPGANVLTF
clone_size: .; d_call: TRBD1; v_call: TRBV27; j_call: TRBJ2-3; cdr3_nt: TGTGCCAGCAGTTCGGGACAGGGGGGATATACGCAGTATTTT; cdr3_aa: CASSSGQGGYTQYF
clone_size: many; d_call: TRBD2; v_call: TRBV29-1; j_call: TRBJ2-1; cdr3_nt: TGCAGCGTTGAGGCGGGAGGGCCGTATGAGCAGTTCTTC; cdr3_aa: CSVEAGGPYEQFF
clone_size: many; d_call: TRBD2; v_call: TRBV20-1; j_call: TRBJ2-5; cdr3_nt: TGCAGTGCTAGGCTCATTCAAACTAGCGGGATCGGAGAGACCCAGTACTTC; cdr3_aa: CSARLIQTSGIGETQYF
clone_size: many; d_call: .; v_call: TRBV20-1; j_call: TRBJ2-5; cdr3_nt: TGCAGTGCTAGGGAAGCGGCTCGAGAGACCCAGTACTTC; cdr3_aa: CSAREAARETQYF
clone_size: .; d_call: .; v_call: TRBV20-1; j_call: TRBJ2-7; cdr3_nt: TGCAGTGCTAGAGATTTTCCAGGCCACTACGAGCAGTACTTC; cdr3_aa: CSARDFPGHYEQYF
clone_size: few; d_call: .; v_call: TRBV7-8; j_call: TRBJ2-5; cdr3_nt: TGTGCCAGCAGCTTAGCGTGGGCGACCCAGTACTTC; cdr3_aa: CASSLAWATQYF
clone_size: .; d_call: TRBD2; v_call: TRBV20-1; j_call: TRBJ2-1; cdr3_nt: TGCAGTGCTAGCTCACTAGCGGGAGTCTACAATGAGCAGTTCTTC; cdr3_aa: CSASSLAGVYNEQFF
clone_size: many; d_call: TRBD2; v_call: TRBV5-1; j_call: TRBJ2-3; cdr3_nt: TGTGCCAGCAGCCTCGGACTAGCGACAGATACGCAGTATTTT; cdr3_aa: CASSLGLATDTQYF
clone_size: few; d_call: .; v_call: TRBV27; j_call: TRBJ1-1; cdr3_nt: TGTGCCAGCATCAGAAATCAGGGCAGTTTCACTGAAGCTTTCTTT; cdr3_aa: CASIRNQGSFTEAFF
clone_size: .; d_call: TRBD1; v_call: TRBV12-3/TRBV12-4; j_call: TRBJ2-7; cdr3_nt: TGTGCCAGCAGTGCCGGGACAGAATACGAGCAGTACTTC; cdr3_aa: CASSAGTEYEQYF
clone_size: few; d_call: TRBD2; v_call: TRBV4-1; j_call: TRBJ2-1; cdr3_nt: TGCGCCAGCAGCCAACATCTAGCGGAGGTCTCCTACAATGAGCAGTTCTTC; cdr3_aa: CASSQHLAEVSYNEQFF
clone_size: many; d_call: TRBD1; v_call: TRBV12-3/TRBV12-4; j_call: TRBJ2-7; cdr3_nt: TGTGCCAGCAGTTCGGGGACAGACGAGCAGTACTTC; cdr3_aa: CASSSGTDEQYF
clone_size: few; d_call: TRBD2; v_call: TRBV15; j_call: TRBJ2-5; cdr3_nt: TGTGCCACCAGCAGTCCGGGACTAGGCCAAGAGACCCAGTACTTC; cdr3_aa: CATSSPGLGQETQYF